The clone carrying this T cell receptor (beta chain) was seen more than once but under ten times. TCRdb keeps only in-frame clones here, not all; method: immunoSEQ multiplex PCR. The sample consists of 400,000 or so clones, 75% to 90% of them appearing once. This sample stems from a study of blood T cell repertoires in COVID-19. Clinical histories supplied by participants themselves formed the basis of cohort assignment. The CDR3 loop spans 13 amino acids. V was pared by 4 bases and J by 10 bases, with 15 bases between. Germline CDR1 and CDR2: ENHRY and SYGVKD. This receptor was identified in a man aged 25-45 years who had recovered from COVID-19. V and J are TRBV10-3 and TRBJ2-3, with D possibly TRBD2 on 7 matching bases. Sequencing was performed on PBMCs or T cells enriched from blood (not recorded which). For the CDR3, the DNA is TGTGCCATCAGTGCTCTAGCGGAGGGGGCGCAGTATTTT. It yields the protein CAISALAEGAQYF.